These 6 T cell receptor beta chains share one sample of origin, sequenced in a study of CD4+ T cells in melanoma. TCRdb keeps only in-frame clones here, not all; method: immunoSEQ multiplex PCR. The table records 6,400 or so clones, roughly two thirds of them present only once. The sequencing input was cells from a culture (not recorded whether cultured in vitro). These TCRs come from a human donor with melanoma.

The V gene is TRBV2, the J gene TRBJ1-3; D is unclear. V dropped 6 bases and J dropped 0 bases, with 18 bases sitting between them. CDR1 is SNHLY, CDR2 FYNNEI, per germline. This CDR3 contains 17 residues. This CDR3 is CASRNNPTLVSGNTIYF. In DNA form, the CDR3 reads TGTGCCAGCAGGAACAATCCCACGTTGGTCTCTGGAAACACCATATATTTT.

CDR3 region: CASTPLAGGLYEQYF. DNA of the CDR3: TGTGCCAGCACTCCCTTAGCGGGGGGGCTGTACGAGCAGTACTTC. The rearrangement joins TRBV28 to TRBJ2-7; 11 bases match TRBD2. Germline values: CDR1 MDHEN, CDR2 SYDVKM. The V gene end was trimmed by 7 bases and the J gene end by 4 bases; junction bases not matched to a gene: 9. The CDR3 covers 15 residues.

The chain links TRBV7-9 to TRBJ1-1; 10 nucleotides line up with TRBD1. Germline loops: CDR1 SEHNR, CDR2 FQNEAQ (reference sequence). This CDR3 is built from 15 residues. The J segment lost 4 bases and the V segment lost 6 bases, leaving 8 bases of the junction unmatched. The CDR3 protein is CASRSDRGQGTEAFF. The CDR3 DNA reads as TGTGCCAGCAGATCCGACAGGGGGCAGGGCACTGAAGCTTTCTTT.

This clone was recorded once. CDR3 sequence reads: CASSLNRGLGSPLHF. The CDR3, as DNA: TGTGCCAGCAGCTTGAACAGGGGATTAGGATCACCCCTCCACTTT. The genes are TRBV5-4 and TRBJ1-6, with TRBD1 matching 7 bases. Germline V gene lookup returns CDR1 SGHNT and CDR2 YYREEE (reference sequence). V shed 1 base and J 10 bases; nucleotides not matched to a gene: 8. The CDR3 is 15 residues long.

In this sample, this clone is large. This sequence joins TRBV5-4 and TRBJ1-2, with 9 bases lining up with TRBD1. The ends lost 5 bases at V and 0 bases at J; junction bases unmatched: 8. CDR3 length equals 16 residues. CDR1 SGHNT and CDR2 YYREEE come from the germline V gene (reference sequence). CDR3 bases: TGTGCCAGCAGTCAGGCGGGACAGGGAGCTAACTATGGCTACACCTTC. Translating it yields CASSQAGQGANYGYTF.

V is TRBV11-3 and J is TRBJ1-3; 7 bases fit TRBD1. CDR1 and CDR2 from the germline V gene are SGHNT and YENEEA. Germline trimming cut 4 bases from V and 0 bases from J; bases unmatched to any gene: 9. The length of the CDR3 is 17 residues. CDR3: CASSCTIGQDSGNTIYF. The CDR3 coding sequence is TGTGCCAGCAGCTGCACGATCGGACAGGACTCTGGAAACACCATATATTTT.